A selection of T cell receptor beta chains follows, all from one sample in a study of blood T cell repertoires in COVID-19. TCRdb's copy holds only in-frame clones and misses some; the assay was immunoSEQ multiplex PCR. This sample has around 99,000 clones, with approximately 88% found just once. The specimen sequenced was peripheral blood. The receptors here all came from a man over 45 with active or convalescent COVID-19. Both conserved end residues are part of each CDR3. A D gene is named only where the DNA matches it firmly. The size of a clone is reported for some rows only, either as once, few or many, or as a class for expanded clones.

TRBJ2-3 NA TRBV10-3 NA CAISDGHPSTDTQYF TGTGCCATCAGTGATGGCCACCCTAGCACAGATACGCAGTATTTT
TRBJ2-7 TRBD2 TRBV5-1 NA CASSPGLAGGSPYEQYF TGCGCCAGCAGCCCGGGACTAGCGGGAGGGTCCCCCTACGAGCAGTACTTC
TRBJ1-5 NA TRBV6-2/TRBV6-3 NA CASSYDGAYGQPQHF TGTGCCAGCAGTTACGACGGAGCCTACGGTCAGCCCCAGCATTTT
TRBJ2-5 NA TRBV7-2 NA CASSLPSQETQYF TGTGCCAGCAGCTTACCTAGCCAAGAGACCCAGTACTTC
TRBJ2-7 NA TRBV10-3 NA CAISGRGEQYF TGTGCCATCAGTGGCAGGGGCGAGCAGTACTTC
TRBJ2-6 NA TRBV27 NA CASSLRSRGAGANVLTF TGTGCCAGCAGTTTAAGGAGTCGGGGAGCTGGGGCCAACGTCCTGACTTTC
TRBJ1-1 NA TRBV6-2/TRBV6-3 NA CASSQQGRNTEAFF TGTGCCAGCAGTCAGCAGGGGAGGAACACTGAAGCTTTCTTT
TRBJ2-3 TRBD2 TRBV7-7 NA CASSRSIGLADSSTDTQYF TGTGCCAGCAGCCGAAGTATCGGACTAGCGGACTCTAGCACAGATACGCAGTATTTT
TRBJ2-7 TRBD1 TRBV13 NA CASSWTGSYEQYF TGTGCCAGCAGCTGGACAGGGTCCTACGAGCAGTACTTC
TRBJ1-6 TRBD1 TRBV28 NA CASNPEGQGTNSPLHF TGTGCCAGCAATCCGGAGGGACAGGGGACGAATTCACCCCTCCACTTT
TRBJ1-1 NA TRBV7-8 NA CASSYYGGENTEAFF TGTGCCAGCAGCTATTACGGGGGGGAGAACACTGAAGCTTTCTTT
TRBJ2-5 TRBD1 TRBV18 once CASSPTTGGETQYF TGTGCCAGCTCACCTACTACAGGGGGAGAGACCCAGTACTTC
TRBJ2-1 NA TRBV21-1 NA CASSTTLAGTLGEQFF TGTGCCAGCAGCACGACACTAGCGGGAACGCTAGGTGAGCAGTTCTTC
TRBJ2-3 TRBD2 TRBV19 NA CASQTRELTDTQYF TGTGCCAGCCAAACGCGGGAGCTCACAGATACGCAGTATTTT
TRBJ2-7 TRBD1 TRBV6-5 NA CASTLLRDRIDEQYF TGTGCCAGCACACTCTTACGGGACAGGATAGACGAGCAGTACTTC
TRBJ2-5 TRBD2 TRBV15 NA CATSRTSGRSWETQYF TGTGCCACCAGCAGGACTAGCGGGAGATCGTGGGAGACCCAGTACTTC
TRBJ1-2 NA TRBV3-1/TRBV3-2 NA CASRKLGTAGDRNGYTF TGTGCCAGCAGGAAGCTTGGGACCGCGGGGGATCGCAATGGCTACACCTTC
TRBJ2-3 NA TRBV6-6 NA CASSVAGGVPPDTQYF TGTGCCAGCAGCGTCGCCGGCGGGGTTCCTCCAGATACGCAGTATTTT
TRBJ2-7 NA TRBV2 NA CASSELGSSEQYF TGTGCCAGCAGTGAACTTGGGAGTTCCGAGCAGTACTTC
TRBJ2-1 NA TRBV27 NA CASSSRGVNNEQFF TGTGCCAGCAGTTCAAGGGGTGTTAACAATGAGCAGTTCTTC
TRBJ1-2 TRBD1 TRBV4-1 NA CASSQAWLGQGYGYTF TGCGCCAGCAGCCAAGCCTGGCTCGGACAGGGTTATGGCTACACCTTC
TRBJ1-2 NA TRBV5-6 NA CASSLSRGVLPYGYTF TGTGCCAGCAGCTTGAGCAGGGGCGTTTTACCCTATGGCTACACCTTC
TRBJ2-5 NA TRBV30 NA CAWSVPWGSGTLETQYF TGTGCCTGGAGTGTACCGTGGGGGTCCGGGACTCTAGAGACCCAGTACTTC
TRBJ2-1 NA TRBV19 NA CASTNGEGGPYNEQFF TGTGCCAGTACCAACGGGGAGGGGGGCCCCTACAATGAGCAGTTCTTC
TRBJ1-6 TRBD1 TRBV2 NA CASSDRGEFSPLHF TGTGCCAGCAGCGACAGGGGGGAATTTTCACCCCTCCACTTT
TRBJ1-6 TRBD1 TRBV28 NA CASRDRERVDSPLHF TGTGCCAGCCGAGACAGGGAAAGGGTGGACTCACCCCTCCACTTT
TRBJ2-2 NA TRBV10-3 NA CAITDLRGTNTGELFF TGTGCCATCACTGATTTGCGGGGTACGAACACCGGGGAGCTGTTTTTT
TRBJ2-4 TRBD2 TRBV7-9 NA CASSLDRRLAGGNIQYF TGTGCCAGCAGCTTAGATAGGAGACTAGCGGGAGGGAACATTCAGTACTTC
TRBJ1-2 NA TRBV5-1 NA CASSSGGIVYGYTF TGCGCCAGCAGCTCGGGAGGGATAGTCTATGGCTACACCTTC